This passage covers 26 T cell receptor beta chains from one sample sequenced in a study of T cell responses to AZD1222 COVID-19 vaccine. Assay: immunoSEQ multiplex PCR; the TCRdb copy retains only in-frame clones and omits some. The sample lists roughly 80,000 clones; roughly 90% were seen once. The sample was peripheral blood, taken on day 0 of AZD1222 vaccination. These receptor sequences come from an adult in good health.

This clone was seen once. The chain uses TRBV4-1 and TRBJ1-1; maybe TRBD1 (5 bases). The germline V gene has CDR1 MGHRA and CDR2 YSYEKL. With 0 bases removed from V and 4 bases from J, the gap between germline ends came to 18 bases. The CDR3 length is 17 residues. The CDR3 DNA reads as TGCGCCAGCAGCCAAGATCGGGGGAGAGCAGCGGGCACTGAAGCTTTCTTT. This encodes CASSQDRGRAAGTEAFF.

The sample holds one count of this clone. In DNA form, the CDR3 reads TGCGCCAGCAGCCAATCAGCGGGAGGGCGGACAGATACGCAGTATTTT. Its protein is CASSQSAGGRTDTQYF. J is TRBJ2-3 and V is TRBV4-3, with 10 nucleotides matching TRBD2. The CDR3 has 16 residues. Germline CDR1 LGHNA, CDR2 YSLEER. With V trimmed by 2 bases and J by 3 bases, 5 bases remained unmatched.

The rearrangement joins TRBV6-2 or TRBV6-3 to TRBJ1-2; D is uncertain. Germline V gene data show CDR1 as MNHEY and CDR2 as SVGEGT. The CDR3 loop spans 16 amino acids. Trimming removed 0 bases at V and 5 bases at J, with 16 bases between. In DNA, the CDR3 is TGTGCCAGCAGTTACTCGATTACGAACCCCCCATATGGCTACACCTTC. It specifies CASSYSITNPPYGYTF.

V usage is TRBV6-5 and J usage is TRBJ1-5; the D is unclear. The CDR3 is made up of 13 amino acids. Germline V CDR1 and CDR2: MNHEY, SVGAGI. Trimming left V 2 bases short and J 3 bases short, with 5 bases between. Written as DNA, the CDR3 is TGTGCCAGCAGTTACCAACCCAATCAGCCCCAGCATTTT. Protein product: CASSYQPNQPQHF.

CDR3 DNA: TGTGCCAGCAGTTACTCGACGAGGGAGACCCAGTACTTC. It codes for CASSYSTRETQYF. The V gene is TRBV6-2 or TRBV6-3, the J gene TRBJ2-5; D unclear. V lost 0 bases and J lost 5, with 7 bases in between. The germline CDR1 and CDR2 sequences are MNHEY and SVGEGT. The CDR3 contains 13 residues.

In its sample, this clone was seen once. The chain combines TRBV5-4 with TRBJ1-4; D is unclear. Between the trimmed V and J ends, which lost 1 base and 0 bases, there was a span of 16 bases. Germline CDR1 and CDR2: SGHNT and YYREEE (reference sequence). This CDR3 region has 18 residues. CDR3 bases: TGTGCCAGCAGCTTGAGGTCCGCCAGCAGATCAACTAATGAAAAACTGTTTTTT. Its translation is CASSLRSASRSTNEKLFF.

The chain's CDR3 is CASSLGQHYGYTF. CDR3 nucleotides: TGTGCCAGCAGCTTAGGACAGCACTATGGCTACACCTTC. This chain uses TRBV11-3 with TRBJ1-2; weak D call: TRBD1 (5 bases). The CDR3 is made up of 13 amino acids. V was shortened by 1 base and J by 3 bases, with 6 bases between the two germline ends. Germline CDR1 is SGHNT and CDR2 is YENEEA.

CDR3 DNA sequence: TGTGCCACAAGACAGGGGGCTGGCACCGGGGAGCTGTTTTTT. Residues: CATRQGAGTGELFF. The chain has TRBV6-4 and TRBJ2-2; 10 bases fit TRBD1. The CDR3 covers 14 residues. The V segment lost 10 bases and the J segment 4 bases; nucleotides outside the gene matches: 6. Germline-derived CDR1 and CDR2 are MRHNA and SNTAGT.

The chain combines TRBV5-5 with TRBJ2-1; D is perhaps TRBD2 (6 bases). The CDR3 runs 15 residues. V was cut by 4 bases and J by 7 bases, with 18 bases left in between. The V gene's germline CDR1 is SGHKS and CDR2 YYEKEE (reference sequence). The CDR3 protein is CASSRPRDRGNEQFF. In DNA, the CDR3 is TGTGCCAGCAGCCGACCGCGGGACCGGGGGAATGAGCAGTTCTTC.

DNA for the CDR3: TGCGCCAGCAGCTTAGGAGAATCTGGACAGGGGGCCTTCTATAATTCACCCCTCCACTTT. Its protein is CASSLGESGQGAFYNSPLHF. The chain joins TRBV5-1 to TRBJ1-6, with 11 bases identical to TRBD1. There are 20 residues in the CDR3. The trim removed 2 bases at V and 3 bases at J, leaving 13 bases unmatched. Germline-derived CDR1 and CDR2 are SGHRS and YFSETQ. The whole variable domain, remainder taken from reference TRBV5-1 and TRBJ1-6, is KAGVTQTPRYLIKTRGQQVTLSCSPISGHRSVSWYQQTPGQGLQFLFEYFSETQRNKGNFPGRFSGRQFSNSRSEMNVSTLELGDSALYLCASSLGESGQGAFYNSPLHFGNGTRLTVT.

This clone was observed a handful of times. The chain carries TRBV7-2 and TRBJ1-3; no clear D gene. Germline V CDR1 and CDR2: SGHTA, FQGNSA. V was trimmed by 1 base and J by 6 bases, leaving 10 bases between them. The CDR3 sequence is 14 residues long. The CDR3 DNA reads TGTGCCAGCAGCTTAGTGGGTAGAGAAAACACCATATATTTT. It is translated as CASSLVGRENTIYF.

V usage is TRBV7-9 and J usage is TRBJ1-2; D unclear. The CDR3 has 12 residues. The V and J ends lost 5 bases and 6 bases respectively, with 10 bases between them. CDR1 is SEHNR and CDR2 is FQNEAQ in the germline V gene (reference sequence). The CDR3 spells CASSAGPDGYTF. The CDR3 DNA follows: TGTGCCAGCAGCGCCGGGCCAGATGGCTACACCTTC.

The V gene is TRBV9, the J gene TRBJ2-7; 9 nucleotides line up with TRBD1. The CDR3 loop spans 15 amino acids. The germline V gene has CDR1 SGDLS and CDR2 YYNGEE. The ends lost 0 bases at V and 3 bases at J; junction bases unmatched: 4. Here the CDR3 reads CASSVGWGQGYEQYF. In nucleotides, the CDR3 is TGTGCCAGCAGCGTAGGCTGGGGACAGGGCTACGAGCAGTACTTC.

The chain has TRBV7-9 and TRBJ1-4; perhaps TRBD1 as D (6 bases). CDR3 size: 15 residues. V shed 5 bases and J shed 5 bases, with 15 bases lying between them. In germline, CDR1 is SEHNR, CDR2 FQNEAQ (reference sequence). The CDR3 DNA reads as TGTGCCAGCAGCCCACACAGGGCCTCAAATGAAAAACTGTTTTTT. This codes for CASSPHRASNEKLFF.

This sequence joins TRBV5-4 and TRBJ2-3; no clear D gene. Per germline, CDR1 SGHNT and CDR2 YYREEE (reference sequence). The ends were cut back, 4 bases at V and 4 bases at J, with 16 bases in the middle. CDR3 length: 15 residues. CDR3 DNA: TGTGCCAGCAGCGTCGGACCCGGAAAATCAGATACGCAGTATTTT. It is translated as CASSVGPGKSDTQYF.

As DNA, the CDR3 is TGCGCCAGCAGCCAAGAACGGGGATACACTGAAGCTTTCTTT. Protein: CASSQERGYTEAFF. The chain uses TRBV4-3 and TRBJ1-1; D is undetermined. The CDR3 is made up of 14 amino acids. Germline-derived CDR1 and CDR2 are LGHNA and YSLEER. V gave up 0 bases and J gave up 3 bases, with 8 bases separating them.

V usage is TRBV18 and J usage is TRBJ2-5, with 7 bases fitting TRBD1. The ends lost 6 bases at V and 3 bases at J; junction bases unmatched: 7. Germline assignment: CDR1 KGHSH and CDR2 LQKENI. The CDR3 is made up of 14 amino acids. This chain's CDR3 is CASSPNRGEETQYF. For the CDR3, the DNA is TGTGCCAGCTCCCCAAACAGGGGTGAAGAGACCCAGTACTTC.

The chain couples TRBV12-3 or TRBV12-4 to TRBJ1-2, with no clear D. V was trimmed by 4 bases and J by 4 bases, leaving 4 bases between them. This CDR3 has 11 amino acids. The CDR3 DNA reads as TGTGCCAGCAGTTCCTTCTATGGCTACACCTTC. Translated: CASSSFYGYTF.

The chain has TRBV6-5 and TRBJ2-3, with unresolved D. Trimming took off 2 bases at V and 2 bases at J, with 11 bases between the two ends. Germline CDR1 MNHEY, CDR2 SVGAGI. The CDR3 covers 15 residues. The CDR3 sequence is CASSYSQTNTDTQYF. Here the CDR3 DNA reads TGTGCCAGCAGTTACAGCCAAACCAACACAGATACGCAGTATTTT.

The chain carries TRBV29-1 and TRBJ1-2; 9 bases align to TRBD1. This CDR3 is 13 amino acids long. Germline CDR1 is SQVTM and CDR2 is ANQGSEA. The V segment lost 0 bases and the J segment 8 bases; nucleotides outside the gene matches: 4. CDR3 protein: CSVEEGQGRGYTF. The CDR3 coding sequence is TGCAGCGTTGAAGAAGGACAGGGGCGCGGCTACACCTTC.

The rearrangement uses TRBV27 and TRBJ2-7; 10 positions match TRBD2. The CDR3 runs 14 residues. V lost 6 bases to trimming and J lost 7 bases; unmatched junction nucleotides: 9. CDR1 and CDR2 from the germline V gene are MNHEY and SMNVEV (reference sequence). The CDR3 DNA follows: TGTGCCAGCAGCCTAGGACTAGCGGCGGGGGAGCAGTACTTC. Translated: CASSLGLAAGEQYF.

The gene calls are TRBV19 and TRBJ1-5, with no clear D. The V gene lost 11 bases and the J gene lost 3 bases, with 11 bases spanning the gap. This CDR3 is 12 amino acids long. From germline, CDR1 is LNHDA and CDR2 SQIVND (reference sequence). The DNA for the CDR3 is TGTGCCGCAAACAGCTACAATCAGCCCCAGCATTTT. It translates to CAANSYNQPQHF. Full variable domain (outside the CDR3, taken from reference TRBV19 and TRBJ1-5): DGGITQSPKYLFRKEGQNVTLSCEQNLNHDAMYWYRQDPGQGLRLIYYSQIVNDFQKGDIAEGYSVSREKKESFPLTVTSAQKNPTAFYLCAANSYNQPQHFGDGTRLSIL.

CDR3 sequence: CASSQDRELFF. Here the CDR3 DNA reads TGTGCCAGCAGCCAAGATAGGGAGCTGTTTTTT. This rearrangement joins TRBV3-1 (or the pseudogene TRBV3-2) to TRBJ2-2, with D hard to call. The CDR3 has 11 amino acids. Germline CDR1 reads LGHDT; CDR2 reads YNNKEL (reference sequence). Trimming took 0 bases from V and 9 from J, leaving 2 bases between them.

This clone was counted between two and nine times. The CDR3: CASGTRDSHNEQFF. The CDR3 DNA reads as TGTGCCAGCGGAACAAGGGACTCGCACAATGAGCAGTTCTTC. The V call is TRBV27, the J call TRBJ2-1; D might be TRBD2 (6 bases). This CDR3 region has 14 residues. Germline CDR1 reads MNHEY; CDR2 reads SMNVEV (reference sequence). V lost 8 bases to trimming and J lost 5 bases, with 16 bases between them.

V is TRBV30 and J is TRBJ2-7, with TRBD2 identical over 8 bases. Trimming at V came to 3 bases and at J to 2 bases, leaving 3 bases not matched to a gene. This CDR3 has 13 amino acids. Germline V lookup: CDR1 GTSNPN, CDR2 SVGIG (reference sequence). CDR3 residues: CAWRTGGAYEQYF. CDR3 coding DNA: TGTGCCTGGAGAACCGGGGGGGCCTACGAGCAGTACTTC.

V is TRBV9 and J is TRBJ1-2; D possibly corresponds to TRBD1 (5 bases). CDR1 is SGDLS and CDR2 is YYNGEE in the germline V gene. The germline V and J ends were trimmed by 0 bases and 2 bases, with 5 bases remaining between them. CDR3 length: 13 residues. Written as DNA, the CDR3 is TGTGCCAGCAGCGTAGGGGGCAACTATGGCTACACCTTC. Its protein product is CASSVGGNYGYTF.